This T cell receptor beta chain was captured in a study of cytomegalovirus exposure and HLA in healthy donors. The primer mix had 60 Vbeta and 13 Jbeta primers. Assay: immunoSEQ multiplex PCR; the TCRdb copy retains only in-frame clones and omits some. Among over 150,000 clones, around 69% were seen once, and the ten largest hold 2.8%. The sequence derives from a woman in her thirties in good health and CMV-seronegative. Sequenced input: PBMCs.

The CDR3 bases are TGTGCCAGCAGTACCACCGGGAACACCTACAATGAGCAGTTCTTC. It yields the protein CASSTTGNTYNEQFF. The chain employs TRBV28 and TRBJ2-1; possible D gene TRBD2, 5 bases. Germline loops: CDR1 MDHEN, CDR2 SYDVKM. Trimming left V 5 bases short and J 2 bases short, with 13 bases between. The CDR3 is made up of 15 amino acids. The full variable domain, its missing parts supplied by reference TRBV28 and TRBJ2-1, is DVKVTQSSRYLVKRTGEKVFLECVQDMDHENMFWYRQDPGLGLRLIYFSYDVKMKEKGDIPEGYSVSREKKERFSLILESASTNQTSMYLCASSTTGNTYNEQFFGPGTRLTVL.